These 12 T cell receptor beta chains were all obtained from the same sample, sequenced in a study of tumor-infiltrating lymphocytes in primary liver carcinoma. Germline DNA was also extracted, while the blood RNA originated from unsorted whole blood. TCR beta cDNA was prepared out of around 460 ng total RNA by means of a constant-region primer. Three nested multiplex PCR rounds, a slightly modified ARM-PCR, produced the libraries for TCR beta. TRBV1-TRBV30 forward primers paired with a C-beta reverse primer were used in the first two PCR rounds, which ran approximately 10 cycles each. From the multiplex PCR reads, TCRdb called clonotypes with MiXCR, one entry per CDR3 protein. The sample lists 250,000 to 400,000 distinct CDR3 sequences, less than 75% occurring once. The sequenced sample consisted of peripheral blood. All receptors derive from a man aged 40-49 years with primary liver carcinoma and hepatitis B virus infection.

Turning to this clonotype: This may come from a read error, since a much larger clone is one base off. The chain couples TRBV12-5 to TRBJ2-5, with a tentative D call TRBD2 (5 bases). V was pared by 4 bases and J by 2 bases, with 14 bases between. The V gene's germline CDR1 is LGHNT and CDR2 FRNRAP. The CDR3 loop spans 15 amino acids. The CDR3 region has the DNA TGTGCTAGTGGTTCGGGTGGGCCGGGACAAGAGACCCAGTACTTC. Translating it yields CASGSGGPGQETQYF.

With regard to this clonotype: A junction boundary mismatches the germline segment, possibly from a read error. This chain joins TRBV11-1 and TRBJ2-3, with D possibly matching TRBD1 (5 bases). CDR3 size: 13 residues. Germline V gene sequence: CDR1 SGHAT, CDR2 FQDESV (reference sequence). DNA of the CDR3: TGTGCCAGCAGCCCAGGGTGCACAGACACGCAGTATTTT. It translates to CASSPGCTDTQYF.

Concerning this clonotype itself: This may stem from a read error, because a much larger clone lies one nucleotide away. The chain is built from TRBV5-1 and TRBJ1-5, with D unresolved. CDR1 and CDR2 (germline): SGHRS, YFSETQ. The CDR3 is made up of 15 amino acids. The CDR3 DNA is TGCGCCAGCAGCTTGGTTCCGGGCGGGAACCAGCCCCAGCTTTTT. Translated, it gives CASSLVPGGNQPQLF.

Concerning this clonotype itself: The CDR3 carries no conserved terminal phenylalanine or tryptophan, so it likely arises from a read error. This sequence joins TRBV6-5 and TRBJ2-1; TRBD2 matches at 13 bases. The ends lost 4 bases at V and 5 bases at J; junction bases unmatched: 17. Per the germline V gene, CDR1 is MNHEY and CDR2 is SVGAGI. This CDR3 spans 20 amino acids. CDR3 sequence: CASSFIPGWTSGSGNNEQFS. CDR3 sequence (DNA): TGTGCCAGCAGTTTCATCCCGGGTTGGACTAGCGGGAGTGGCAACAATGAGCAGTTCTCC.

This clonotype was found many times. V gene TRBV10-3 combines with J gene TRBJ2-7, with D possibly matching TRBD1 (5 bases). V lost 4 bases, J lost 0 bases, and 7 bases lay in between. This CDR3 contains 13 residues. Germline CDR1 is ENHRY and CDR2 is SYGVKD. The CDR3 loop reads CAISGGDSYEQYF. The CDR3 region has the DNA TGTGCCATCAGTGGGGGCGACTCCTACGAGCAGTACTTC.

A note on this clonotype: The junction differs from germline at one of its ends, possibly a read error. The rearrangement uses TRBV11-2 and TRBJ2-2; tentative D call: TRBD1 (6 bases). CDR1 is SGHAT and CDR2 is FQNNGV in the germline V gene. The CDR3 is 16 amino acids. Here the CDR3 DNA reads TGTACCAGCAGCCCCACGAACAGGGTTGGTACCTGGGAGCTGTTTTTT. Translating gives CTSSPTNRVGTWELFF.

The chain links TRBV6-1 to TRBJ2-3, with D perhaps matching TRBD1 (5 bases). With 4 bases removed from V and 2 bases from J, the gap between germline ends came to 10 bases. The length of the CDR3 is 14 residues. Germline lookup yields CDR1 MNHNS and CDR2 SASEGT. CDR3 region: CASSGRTPTDTQYF. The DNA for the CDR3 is TGTGCCAGCAGTGGTCGGACACCCACAGATACGCAGTATTTT.

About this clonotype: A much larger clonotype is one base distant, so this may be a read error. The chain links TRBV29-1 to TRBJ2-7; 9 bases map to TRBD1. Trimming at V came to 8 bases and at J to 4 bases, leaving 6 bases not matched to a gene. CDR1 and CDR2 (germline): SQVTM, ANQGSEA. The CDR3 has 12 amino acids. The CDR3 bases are TGCAGCATTGGGACAGGGAGGTACGAGCAGTACTTC. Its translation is CSIGTGRYEQYF.

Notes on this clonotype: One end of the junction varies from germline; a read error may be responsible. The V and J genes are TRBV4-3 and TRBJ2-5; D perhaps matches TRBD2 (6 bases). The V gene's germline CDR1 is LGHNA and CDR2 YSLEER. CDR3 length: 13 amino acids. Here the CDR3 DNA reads TGCGCCAGCAGCCGAGTACTACGGGAGACCCAGTGCTTC. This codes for CASSRVLRETQCF.

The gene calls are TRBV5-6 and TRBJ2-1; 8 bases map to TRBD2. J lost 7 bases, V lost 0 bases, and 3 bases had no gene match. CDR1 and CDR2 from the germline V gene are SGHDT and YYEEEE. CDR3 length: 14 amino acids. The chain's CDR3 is CASSLVGRANEQFF. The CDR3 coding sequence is TGTGCCAGCAGCTTGGTCGGGAGGGCAAATGAGCAGTTCTTC.

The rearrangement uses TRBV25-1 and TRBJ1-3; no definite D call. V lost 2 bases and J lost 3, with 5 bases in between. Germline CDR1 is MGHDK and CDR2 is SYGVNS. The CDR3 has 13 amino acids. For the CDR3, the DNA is TGTGCCAGCAGTGAACCTGGTGGAAACACCATATATTTT. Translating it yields CASSEPGGNTIYF. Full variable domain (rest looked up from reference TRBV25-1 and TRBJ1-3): EADIYQTPRYLVIGTGKKITLECSQTMGHDKMYWYQQDPGMELHLIHYSYGVNSTEKGDLSSESTVSRIRTEHFPLTLESARPSHTSQYLCASSEPGGNTIYFGEGSWLTVV.

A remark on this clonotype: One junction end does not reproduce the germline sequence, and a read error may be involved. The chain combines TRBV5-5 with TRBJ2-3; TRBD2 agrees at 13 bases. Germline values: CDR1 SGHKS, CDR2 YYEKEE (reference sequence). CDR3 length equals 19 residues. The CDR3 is CASSRKLAGGIPSTNTQYF. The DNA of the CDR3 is TGTGCCAGCAGCCGGAAACTAGCGGGAGGGATACCAAGCACAAATACGCAGTATTTT.